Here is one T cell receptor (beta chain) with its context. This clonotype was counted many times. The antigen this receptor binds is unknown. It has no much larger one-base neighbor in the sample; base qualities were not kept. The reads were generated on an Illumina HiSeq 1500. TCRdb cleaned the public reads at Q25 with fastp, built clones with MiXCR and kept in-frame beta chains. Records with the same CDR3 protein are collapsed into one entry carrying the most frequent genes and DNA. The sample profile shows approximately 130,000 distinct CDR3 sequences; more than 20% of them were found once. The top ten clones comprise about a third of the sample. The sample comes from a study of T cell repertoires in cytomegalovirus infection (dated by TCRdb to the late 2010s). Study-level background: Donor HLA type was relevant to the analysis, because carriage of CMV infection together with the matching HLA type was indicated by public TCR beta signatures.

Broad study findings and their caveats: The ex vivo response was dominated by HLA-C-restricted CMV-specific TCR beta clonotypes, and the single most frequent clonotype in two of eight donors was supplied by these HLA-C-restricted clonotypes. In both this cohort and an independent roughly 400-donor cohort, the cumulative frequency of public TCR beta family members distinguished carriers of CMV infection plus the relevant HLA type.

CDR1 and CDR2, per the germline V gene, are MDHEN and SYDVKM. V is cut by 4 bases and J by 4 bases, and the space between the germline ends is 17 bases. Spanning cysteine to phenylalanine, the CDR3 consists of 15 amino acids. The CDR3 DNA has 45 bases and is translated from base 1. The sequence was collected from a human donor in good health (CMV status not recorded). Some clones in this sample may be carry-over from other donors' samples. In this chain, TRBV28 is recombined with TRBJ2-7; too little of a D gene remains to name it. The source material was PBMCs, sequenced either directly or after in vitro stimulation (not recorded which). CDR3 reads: CASSSTGLSRYEQYF. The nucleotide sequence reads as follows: TGTGCCAGCAGTTCTACTGGCCTCAGCAGGTACGAGCAGTACTTC.